This T cell receptor beta chain was identified in a study of T cell responses to AZD1222 COVID-19 vaccine. This clone was detected only a few times. Its antigen remains unknown. The CDR3 length is 16 residues. The V gene end was trimmed by 3 bases and the J gene end by 3 bases; junction bases not matched to a gene: 10. Germline lookup yields CDR1 SGDLS and CDR2 YYNGEE. Assay: immunoSEQ multiplex PCR; the TCRdb copy retains only in-frame clones and omits some. The data contain 100,000 to 150,000 clones, over 75% of them singletons. Overall study results and limits: The study found vaccine-associated CD4 TCRs spanning spike, dominant at 160-218 and 743-854. Of the AZD1222 recipients, only six or seven were seropositive at baseline. Spike-specific TCR depth and breadth grew after two AZD1222 doses.

The receptor comes from an adult in good health. V usage is TRBV9 and J usage is TRBJ2-7, with 9 bases that match TRBD1. The input for sequencing was peripheral blood, taken on day 0 of AZD1222 vaccination. The chain's CDR3 is CASSATSGTGIYEQYF. The CDR3, as DNA: TGTGCCAGCAGCGCCACTTCCGGGACAGGGATCTACGAGCAGTACTTC.